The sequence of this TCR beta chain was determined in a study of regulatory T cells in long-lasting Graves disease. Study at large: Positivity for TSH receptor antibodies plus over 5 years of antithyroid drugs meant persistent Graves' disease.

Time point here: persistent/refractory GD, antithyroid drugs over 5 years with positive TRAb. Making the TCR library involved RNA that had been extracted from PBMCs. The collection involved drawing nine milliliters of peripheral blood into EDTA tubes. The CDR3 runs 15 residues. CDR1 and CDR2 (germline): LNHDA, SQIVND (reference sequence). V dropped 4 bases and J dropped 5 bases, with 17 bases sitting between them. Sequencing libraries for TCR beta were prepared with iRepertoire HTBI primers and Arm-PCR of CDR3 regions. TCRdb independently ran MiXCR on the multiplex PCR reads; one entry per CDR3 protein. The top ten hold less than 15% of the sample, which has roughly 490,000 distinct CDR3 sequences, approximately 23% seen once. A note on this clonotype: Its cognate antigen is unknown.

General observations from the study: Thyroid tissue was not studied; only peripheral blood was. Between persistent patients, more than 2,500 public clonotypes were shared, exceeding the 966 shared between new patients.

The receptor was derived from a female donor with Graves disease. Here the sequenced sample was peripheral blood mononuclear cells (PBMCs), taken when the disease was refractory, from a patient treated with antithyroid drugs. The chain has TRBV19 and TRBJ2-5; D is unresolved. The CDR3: CASSSYVTARETQYF. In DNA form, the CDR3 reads TGTGCCAGTAGTAGCTATGTCACGGCCCGGGAGACCCAGTACTTC.